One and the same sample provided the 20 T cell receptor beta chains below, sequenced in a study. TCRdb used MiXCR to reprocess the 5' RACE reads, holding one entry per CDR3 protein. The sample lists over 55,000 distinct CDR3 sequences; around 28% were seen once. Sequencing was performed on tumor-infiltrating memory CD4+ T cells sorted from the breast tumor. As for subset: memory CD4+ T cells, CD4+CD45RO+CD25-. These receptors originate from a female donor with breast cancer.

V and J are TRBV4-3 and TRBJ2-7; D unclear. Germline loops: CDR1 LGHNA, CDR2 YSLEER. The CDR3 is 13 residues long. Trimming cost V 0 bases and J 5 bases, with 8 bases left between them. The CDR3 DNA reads TGCGCCAGCAGCCAAGACGAAATCCACGAGCAGTACTTC. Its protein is CASSQDEIHEQYF.

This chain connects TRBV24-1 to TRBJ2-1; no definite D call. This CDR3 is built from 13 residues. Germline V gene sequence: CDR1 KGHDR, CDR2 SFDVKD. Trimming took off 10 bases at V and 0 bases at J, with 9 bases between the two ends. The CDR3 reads CATSKSSYNEQFF. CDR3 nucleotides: TGTGCCACGTCAAAAAGCTCCTACAATGAGCAGTTCTTC.

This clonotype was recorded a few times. The CDR3 sequence: CAIRGVTEAFF. The CDR3 DNA reads as TGTGCCATCAGGGGGGTCACTGAAGCTTTCTTT. The rearrangement uses TRBV10-3 and TRBJ1-1, with D perhaps TRBD1 (5 bases). CDR1 ENHRY and CDR2 SYGVKD come from the germline V gene. V was shortened by 6 bases and J by 4 bases, with 6 bases between the two germline ends. The CDR3 extends over 11 amino acids.

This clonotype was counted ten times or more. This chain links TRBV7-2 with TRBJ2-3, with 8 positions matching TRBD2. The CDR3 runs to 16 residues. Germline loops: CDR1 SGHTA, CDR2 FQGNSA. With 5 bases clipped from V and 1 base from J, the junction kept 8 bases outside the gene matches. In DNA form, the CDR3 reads TGTGCCAGCAGCCCTCGCAGCGGGAGCCGCACAGATACGCAGTATTTT. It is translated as CASSPRSGSRTDTQYF.

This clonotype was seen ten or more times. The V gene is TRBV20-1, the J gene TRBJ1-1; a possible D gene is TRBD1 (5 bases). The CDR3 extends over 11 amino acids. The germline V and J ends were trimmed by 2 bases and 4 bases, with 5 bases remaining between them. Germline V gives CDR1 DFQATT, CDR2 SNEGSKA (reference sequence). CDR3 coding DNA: TGCAGTGCTAGACAGGGCACTGAAGCTTTCTTT. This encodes CSARQGTEAFF.

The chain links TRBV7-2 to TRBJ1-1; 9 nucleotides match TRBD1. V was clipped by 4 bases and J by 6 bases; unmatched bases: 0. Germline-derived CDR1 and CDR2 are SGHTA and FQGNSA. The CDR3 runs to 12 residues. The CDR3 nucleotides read TGTGCCAGCAGCTGGACAGGGGCTGAAGCTTTCTTT. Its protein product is CASSWTGAEAFF.

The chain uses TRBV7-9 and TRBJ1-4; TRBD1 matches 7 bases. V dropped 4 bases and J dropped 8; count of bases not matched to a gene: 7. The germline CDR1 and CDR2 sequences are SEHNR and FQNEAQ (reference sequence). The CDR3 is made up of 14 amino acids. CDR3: CASSSNRGGEKLFF. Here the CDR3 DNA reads TGTGCCAGCAGCTCTAACAGGGGTGGGGAAAAACTGTTTTTT.

The CDR3 DNA follows: TGCGCCAGCGCACCCACCGGGACAGGGGGCCTCAATGAGCAGTTCTTC. Its translation is CASAPTGTGGLNEQFF. The chain links TRBV5-1 to TRBJ2-1; 12 nucleotides match TRBD1. Germline loops: CDR1 SGHRS, CDR2 YFSETQ. With V trimmed by 7 bases and J by 6 bases, 11 bases remained unmatched. The CDR3 spans 16 residues.

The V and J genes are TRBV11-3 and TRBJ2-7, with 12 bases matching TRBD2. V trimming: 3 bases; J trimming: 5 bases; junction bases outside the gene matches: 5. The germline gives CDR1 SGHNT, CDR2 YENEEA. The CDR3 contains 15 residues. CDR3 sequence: CASSLTGTSGHEQYF. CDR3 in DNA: TGTGCCAGCAGCTTGACCGGGACTAGCGGGCACGAGCAGTACTTC.

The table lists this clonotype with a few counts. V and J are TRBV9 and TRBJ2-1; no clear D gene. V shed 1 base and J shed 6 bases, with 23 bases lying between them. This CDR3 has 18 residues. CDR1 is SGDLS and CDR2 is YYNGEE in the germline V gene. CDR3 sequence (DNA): TGTGCCAGCAGCGTAAATCCCCCATCTAGTAGATCGGTCAATGAGCAGTTCTTC. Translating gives CASSVNPPSSRSVNEQFF.

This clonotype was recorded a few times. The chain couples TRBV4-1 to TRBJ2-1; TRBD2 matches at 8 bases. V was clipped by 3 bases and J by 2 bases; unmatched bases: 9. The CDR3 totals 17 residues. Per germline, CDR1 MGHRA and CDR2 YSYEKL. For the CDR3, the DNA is TGCGCCAGCAGCCATGGAGCAGCGGGAGAAGCCTACAATGAGCAGTTCTTC. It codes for CASSHGAAGEAYNEQFF.

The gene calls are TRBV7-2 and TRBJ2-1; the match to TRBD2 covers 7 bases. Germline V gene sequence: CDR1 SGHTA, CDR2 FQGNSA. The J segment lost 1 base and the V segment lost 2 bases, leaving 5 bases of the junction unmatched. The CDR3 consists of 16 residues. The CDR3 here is CASSLFQAGSYNEQFF. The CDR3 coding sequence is TGTGCCAGCAGCTTATTCCAAGCGGGGTCCTACAATGAGCAGTTCTTC.

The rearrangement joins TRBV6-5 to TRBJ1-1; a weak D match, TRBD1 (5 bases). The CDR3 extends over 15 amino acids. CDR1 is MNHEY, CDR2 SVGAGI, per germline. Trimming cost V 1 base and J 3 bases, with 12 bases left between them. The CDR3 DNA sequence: TGTGCCAGCAGTTACTGGGGGTTTGGGGACACTGAAGCTTTCTTT. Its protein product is CASSYWGFGDTEAFF.

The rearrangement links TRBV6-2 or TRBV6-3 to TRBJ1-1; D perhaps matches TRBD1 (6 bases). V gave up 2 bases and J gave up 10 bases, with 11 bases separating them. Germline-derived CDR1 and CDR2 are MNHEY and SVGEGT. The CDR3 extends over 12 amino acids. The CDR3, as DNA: TGTGCCAGCAGTTACGAAGGGACACGAGCTTTCTTT. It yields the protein CASSYEGTRAFF.

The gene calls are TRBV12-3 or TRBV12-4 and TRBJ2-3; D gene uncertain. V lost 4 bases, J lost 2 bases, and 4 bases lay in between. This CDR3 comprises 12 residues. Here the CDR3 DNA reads TGTGCCAGCAGTTACCCCACAGATACGCAGTATTTT. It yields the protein CASSYPTDTQYF.

CDR3: CASSLGTGTGEKLFF. CDR3 in DNA: TGTGCCAGCAGTCTTGGGACAGGGACGGGTGAAAAACTGTTTTTT. The rearrangement uses TRBV4-2 and TRBJ1-4; 9 bases agree with TRBD1. Trimming at V came to 6 bases and at J to 7 bases, leaving 9 bases not matched to a gene. CDR3 length: 15 amino acids. In germline, CDR1 is LGHNA, CDR2 YNFKEQ.

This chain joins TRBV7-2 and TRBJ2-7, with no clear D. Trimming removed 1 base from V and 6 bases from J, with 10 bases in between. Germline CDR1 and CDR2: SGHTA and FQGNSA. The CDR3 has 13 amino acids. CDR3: CASSLGGRFEQYF. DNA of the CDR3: TGTGCCAGCAGCTTAGGAGGTCGTTTCGAGCAGTACTTC.

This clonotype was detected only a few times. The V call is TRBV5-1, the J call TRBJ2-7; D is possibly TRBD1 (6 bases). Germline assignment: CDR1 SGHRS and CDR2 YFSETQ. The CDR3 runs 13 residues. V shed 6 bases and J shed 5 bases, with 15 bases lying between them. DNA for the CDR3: TGCGCCAGCACCGGGACAACAGGCGACGAGCAGTACTTC. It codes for CASTGTTGDEQYF.

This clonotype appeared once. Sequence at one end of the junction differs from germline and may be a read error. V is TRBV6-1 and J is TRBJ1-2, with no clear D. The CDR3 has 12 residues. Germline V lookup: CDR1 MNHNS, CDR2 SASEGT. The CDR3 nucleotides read TGTGCCAGCAGTGAAGTAGCGGGTGGCCACACCTTC. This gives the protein CASSEVAGGHTF.

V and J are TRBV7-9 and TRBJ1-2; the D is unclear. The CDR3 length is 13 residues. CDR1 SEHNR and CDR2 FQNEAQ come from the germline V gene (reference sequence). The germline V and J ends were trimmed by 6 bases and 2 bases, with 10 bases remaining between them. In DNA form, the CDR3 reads TGTGCCAGCAGTGGAGTCTCGAACTATGGCTACACCTTC. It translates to CASSGVSNYGYTF.